Sequencing of this T cell receptor (beta chain) was carried out in a study of blood T cell repertoires in COVID-19. Across the study: Italy, Spain and the United States were the sources of the convalescent and acute COVID-19 samples. The cDNA or gDNA used as material had been derived from T cells, B-cell-depleted T cells, or PBMCs.

V lost 0 bases, J lost 11 bases, and 3 bases lay in between. The germline V gene encodes CDR1 LGHDT and CDR2 YNNKEL (reference sequence). This CDR3 has 10 residues. In the source study's methods: Amplification of reference gene primers provided the estimated nucleated cell counts. Clones were sequenced by immunoSEQ multiplex PCR, and TCRdb holds only the in-frame ones, with some missing. That table furnishes V, J and clone size, whereas the DNA furnished D and trimming. The table lists about 110,000 clones, about two thirds of them singletons. V gene TRBV3-1 (or the pseudogene TRBV3-2) combines with J gene TRBJ2-3; the D is unclear. Sample: peripheral blood. This sequence was found in a human donor with acute or convalescent COVID-19. The donor label of this sample is uncertain. The CDR3 coding sequence is TGTGCCAGCAGCCAAGAGAGGCAGTATTTT. Protein sequence: CASSQERQYF.